This T cell receptor (beta chain) comes out of a study of blood T cell repertoires in COVID-19. Clones were sequenced by immunoSEQ multiplex PCR, and TCRdb holds only the in-frame ones, with some missing. The table has fewer than 110,000 clones, over 80% seen once. Germline values: CDR1 KGHSH, CDR2 LQKENI. Trimming removed 0 bases at V and 8 bases at J, with 11 bases between. The CDR3 has 15 residues. The chain has TRBV18 and TRBJ1-6; D gene unclear. The clonotype originates from a man aged 50 to 59 with acute or convalescent COVID-19. Material: peripheral blood. The CDR3 region has the DNA TGTGCCAGCTCACCACCGACAAACCGCGATTCACCCCTCCACTTT. Translating it yields CASSPPTNRDSPLHF.